These T cell receptor beta chains were read from a single sample in a study of T cell changes during pregnancy in multiple sclerosis. Here immunoSEQ multiplex PCR was the method, and the copy in TCRdb shows in-frame clones only, minus some. The sample lists approximately 40,000 clones, more than 90% occurring once. The input for sequencing was CD8+ T cells from peripheral blood mononuclear cells, taken after pregnancy. All receptors come from a female donor with multiple sclerosis, enrolled in a pregnancy study. Each CDR3 is given with its conserved first and last residue. D genes are given only for firm matches. Rows may omit the clone size; those that give it use once, few, many or a size class.

j_gene,d_gene,v_gene,abundance,CDR3nt,CDR3aa
TRBJ1-3,.,TRBV6-5,.,TGTGCCAGCAGTTCCTTAAACACCATATATTTT,CASSSLNTIYF
TRBJ1-2,.,TRBV29-1,.,TGCAGCGTTGTAGGCAGGGGTAACTATGGCTACACCTTC,CSVVGRGNYGYTF
TRBJ1-5,.,TRBV6-5,.,TGTGCCAGCAGCCCGACACCCAGCTCAAATCAGCCCCAGCATTTT,CASSPTPSSNQPQHF
TRBJ1-5,.,TRBV13,once,TGTGCCAGCAGCTTAGGATCCGGGTTTAATCAGCCCCAGCATTTT,CASSLGSGFNQPQHF
TRBJ2-5,TRBD1,TRBV9,.,TGTGCCAGCAGCGTCGGGACAGGAGTCCAAGAGACCCAGTACTTC,CASSVGTGVQETQYF
TRBJ1-4,TRBD1,TRBV2,.,TGTGCCAGCAGTAAGAGACAGGGAGGAACTAATGAAAAACTGTTTTTT,CASSKRQGGTNEKLFF
TRBJ2-7,TRBD1,TRBV5-8,few,TGTGCCAGCAGCTCCGGGACAGGGGGTTTCTACGAGCAGTACTTC,CASSSGTGGFYEQYF
TRBJ2-7,.,TRBV21-1,.,TGTGCCAGCAGCGAAAATGGACTAGCAAATGCATACGAGCAGTACTTC,CASSENGLANAYEQYF
TRBJ2-6,TRBD1,TRBV5-1,.,TGCGCCAGCAGCTTTCGGGACAGAGCAACCTCTGGGGCCAACGTCCTGACTTTC,CASSFRDRATSGANVLTF
TRBJ2-1,.,TRBV7-8,.,TGTGCCAGCAGCGTTGCCGGGGGTCAAAATGAGCAGTTCTTC,CASSVAGGQNEQFF
TRBJ1-2,.,TRBV19,.,TGTGCCAGTAACGGAGGCATATATGGCTACACCTTC,CASNGGIYGYTF
TRBJ2-5,TRBD2,TRBV5-6,.,TGTGCCAGCAGCTTGGCTAGCGGGGGACAAGAGACCCAGTACTTC,CASSLASGGQETQYF
TRBJ2-2,TRBD1,TRBV11-2,.,TGTGCCAGCAGCTTAGACAGGGGGTCCGGGGAGCTGTTTTTT,CASSLDRGSGELFF
TRBJ2-7,.,TRBV4-2,.,TGTGCCAGCAGCCAAGGTAATAGCGGCTCCTACGAGCAGTACTTC,CASSQGNSGSYEQYF
TRBJ2-3,.,TRBV18,once,TGTGCCAGCTCACGTCCTGGGGAGGTAGATACGCAGTATTTT,CASSRPGEVDTQYF
TRBJ2-2,.,TRBV30,.,TGTGCCTGGAGTGCCGGCACCGGGGAGCTGTTTTTT,CAWSAGTGELFF
TRBJ2-5,.,TRBV9,.,TGTGCCAGCAGCGTTGGGGGGGGCGAGACCCAGTACTTC,CASSVGGGETQYF
TRBJ2-5,TRBD2,TRBV6-5,.,TGTGCCAGCAGGACCATAGCGGGTTCGATGGAGACCCAGTACTTC,CASRTIAGSMETQYF
TRBJ2-7,TRBD2,TRBV30,.,TGTGCCTGGAGTTCACTGACCCTAGCGGGCGACCCCTACGAGCAGTACTTC,CAWSSLTLAGDPYEQYF
TRBJ2-3,.,TRBV6-5,.,TGTGCCAGCAGTTTCGACTTCCGCGGCACAGATACGCAGTATTTT,CASSFDFRGTDTQYF
TRBJ2-7,TRBD1,TRBV2,.,TGTGCCAGCAGTGAATCCGGGACAGACCCCTACGAGCAGTACTTC,CASSESGTDPYEQYF
TRBJ1-3,.,TRBV7-9,.,TGTGCCAGCAGCCGAGACACCATATATTTT,CASSRDTIYF
TRBJ2-1,TRBD1,TRBV4-2,.,TGTGCCAGCAGCCAAGATCTGGGGACAGGGGGCAATGAGCAGTTCTTC,CASSQDLGTGGNEQFF
TRBJ2-1,TRBD2,TRBV5-4,.,TGTGCCAGCAGCTTGGGTCTAGCGGGAGGAGGGTCCTACAATGAGCAGTTCTTC,CASSLGLAGGGSYNEQFF
TRBJ2-7,.,TRBV7-9,.,TGTGCCAGCAGGACTCCTAGCTCCTACGAGCAGTACTTC,CASRTPSSYEQYF
TRBJ1-5,TRBD1,TRBV27,once,TGTGCCAGCTCTAGGACAGGGGGTAATCAGCCCCAGCATTTT,CASSRTGGNQPQHF
TRBJ2-2,.,TRBV2,.,TGTGCCAGCAGACATCTTACAGAGAAAAACACCGGGGAGCTGTTTTTT,CASRHLTEKNTGELFF
TRBJ2-1,.,TRBV19,few,TGTGCCAGTACCGGCTCCCACAGGGGTCTAGGCGGGGGGAAGAATGAGCAGTTCTTC,CASTGSHRGLGGGKNEQFF
TRBJ2-7,TRBD1,TRBV30,.,TGTGCCTTGGACGGGACAGGATCATCCTACGAGCAGTACTTC,CALDGTGSSYEQYF
TRBJ1-1,.,TRBV7-2,.,TGTGCCAGCAGCCGCTCCCGGGATCCATTTAACACTGAAGCTTTCTTT,CASSRSRDPFNTEAFF
TRBJ2-7,.,TRBV28,.,TGTGCCAGCAGTTTAATGGAGGCCAGGTACGAGCAGTACTTC,CASSLMEARYEQYF
TRBJ1-4,.,TRBV6-1,.,TGTGCCAGCGGGGAGATAGTTAATGAAAAACTGTTTTTT,CASGEIVNEKLFF
TRBJ2-4,.,TRBV28,.,TGTGCCAGCATGGGGCTAGCCAAAAACATTCAGTACTTC,CASMGLAKNIQYF
TRBJ2-3,TRBD1,TRBV7-6,once,TGTGCCAGCAGTAATGACCGGGACAGGGCCACAGATACGCAGTATTTT,CASSNDRDRATDTQYF
TRBJ2-7,.,TRBV6-1,.,TGTGCCAGCAGTCCCCGGAGAGACCCGACCTACGAGCAGTACTTC,CASSPRRDPTYEQYF
TRBJ1-2,.,TRBV27,.,TGTGCCAGCAGTTCCTCGGGGGGCTACACCTTC,CASSSSGGYTF
TRBJ1-1,.,TRBV5-4,.,TGTGCCAGCAGCTTGGCCCCTAATTACTTCTTGGTGAACACTGAAGCTTTCTTT,CASSLAPNYFLVNTEAFF
TRBJ2-7,.,TRBV2,.,TGTGCCAGCTATCGTTCAGGGGGGCAGAAAGAGCAGTACTTC,CASYRSGGQKEQYF
TRBJ2-1,.,TRBV6-5,.,TGTGCCAGCACCCCCGGGGACAAAAATGAGCAGTTCTTC,CASTPGDKNEQFF
TRBJ1-2,.,TRBV6-5,.,TGTGCCAGCAGTCTTCACAGGGAAGCTGGCTACACCTTC,CASSLHREAGYTF
TRBJ1-2,TRBD1,TRBV7-9,.,TGTGCCAGCAGCTCCCGGACCAGGGACAGCTCCTATGGCTACACCTTC,CASSSRTRDSSYGYTF
TRBJ1-2,.,TRBV5-4,.,TGTGCCAGCAGCTCGGGTCGACCCGCGCATGGCTACACCTTC,CASSSGRPAHGYTF
TRBJ1-1,.,TRBV19,.,TGTGCCAGTAGTATAGTTGGCTCAGATGAAGCTTTCTTT,CASSIVGSDEAFF
TRBJ2-7,TRBD2,TRBV7-9,.,TGTGCCAGCAGCGCAACTTCGGGGGGGGAGCAGTACTTC,CASSATSGGEQYF
TRBJ2-7,.,TRBV5-6,once,TGTGCCAGCAGCTTGGGTGGCAGGCTCGAGCAGTACTTC,CASSLGGRLEQYF
TRBJ1-4,.,TRBV6-1,few,TGTGCCAGCAGTGAAGGCCAGGGTAATGAAAAACTGTTTTTT,CASSEGQGNEKLFF
TRBJ2-6,TRBD1,TRBV9,.,TGTGCCAGCAGTCGAAACCGGGACAGCGGACACTCTGGGGCCAACGTCCTGACTTTC,CASSRNRDSGHSGANVLTF
TRBJ1-1,.,TRBV9,.,TGTGCCAGCAGCGTAGTGATCTCCCGCGACACTGAAGCTTTCTTT,CASSVVISRDTEAFF
TRBJ2-1,.,TRBV6-5,once,TGTGCCAGCAGTTTTACACCCGGCCGGGAGTCGGATGAGCAGTTCTTC,CASSFTPGRESDEQFF
TRBJ2-7,TRBD2,TRBV6-1,.,TGTGCCAGCAGTGATCGGACTAGCGGGAGCTACGAGCAGTACTTC,CASSDRTSGSYEQYF
TRBJ2-7,.,TRBV7-9,.,TGTGCCAGCAGTCCACCGGCGGGATCTCTCTACGAGCAGTACTTC,CASSPPAGSLYEQYF
TRBJ2-1,TRBD2,TRBV7-2,.,TGTGCCAGCAGCCCCTTAGCGGGTAGCTCCTACAATGAGCAGTTCTTC,CASSPLAGSSYNEQFF
TRBJ1-1,TRBD1,TRBV5-1,.,TGCGCCAGCAGCCCCAGGGGGCGAGTTGAAGCTTTCTTT,CASSPRGRVEAFF
TRBJ2-7,.,TRBV10-3,.,TGTGCCATCAGCGATCTATACGAGCAGTACTTC,CAISDLYEQYF